This passage covers 29 T cell receptor beta chains from one sample sequenced in a study of blood T cells in healthy people across ages. A J-beta primer mix and a sample-barcoded 5' primer were used in a second PCR of roughly 6 to 11 cycles. TCRdb independently ran MiXCR on the 5' RACE reads; one entry per CDR3 protein. The sample lists about 1.4 million distinct CDR3 sequences, roughly 64% occurring once. Sequenced material: blood. The origin of the receptors is a man between 18 and 35 years old in good health.

The rearrangement links TRBV19 to TRBJ2-1, with D possibly being TRBD2 (6 bases). The germline gives CDR1 LNHDA, CDR2 SQIVND (reference sequence). V lost 1 base and J lost 7, with 11 bases in between. The CDR3 consists of 14 residues. The CDR3 bases are TGTGCCAGTAGTATAGCCGGGAGCGGTAATGAGCAGTTCTTC. Amino acids: CASSIAGSGNEQFF. Drawing the rest from reference TRBV19 and TRBJ2-1, the complete variable domain is DGGITQSPKYLFRKEGQNVTLSCEQNLNHDAMYWYRQDPGQGLRLIYYSQIVNDFQKGDIAEGYSVSREKKESFPLTVTSAQKNPTAFYLCASSIAGSGNEQFFGPGTRLTVL.

The V and J genes are TRBV3-1 and TRBJ2-7; weak D call: TRBD1 (6 bases). V was shortened by 0 bases and J by 8 bases, with 8 bases between the two germline ends. The CDR3 is made up of 12 amino acids. CDR1 LGHDT and CDR2 YNNKEL come from the germline V gene (reference sequence). The CDR3 here is CASSQDQGKQYF. CDR3 DNA sequence: TGTGCCAGCAGCCAAGATCAGGGGAAGCAGTACTTC.

This clonotype came up a few times. The V call is TRBV29-1, the J call TRBJ2-1; no clear D. Germline CDR1 SQVTM, CDR2 ANQGSEA. This CDR3 is built from 11 residues. V lost 6 bases and J lost 7, with 10 bases in between. The CDR3 bases are TGCAGCGTAGTAACTTTGAATGAGCAGTTCTTC. Residues: CSVVTLNEQFF.

This chain connects TRBV6-5 to TRBJ2-2, with 10 bases aligning to TRBD2. CDR1 and CDR2 (germline): MNHEY, SVGAGI. The CDR3 sequence is 16 residues long. The V and J ends lost 4 bases and 3 bases, in that order; junction bases with no gene match: 5. The CDR3 region is CASSWLAGDYTGELFF. The CDR3 nucleotides are TGTGCCAGCAGTTGGCTAGCGGGAGATTACACCGGGGAGCTGTTTTTT.

The gene calls are TRBV5-1 and TRBJ2-3, with TRBD1 matching over 8 bases. CDR3 size: 17 residues. The V gene's germline CDR1 is SGHRS and CDR2 YFSETQ. After removal of 4 bases from V and 2 bases from J, the junction contained 12 bases not matched to a gene. CDR3 protein: CASSPVQGAFFTDTQYF. The CDR3 DNA reads TGCGCCAGCAGCCCAGTTCAGGGGGCCTTCTTCACAGATACGCAGTATTTT. The full variable domain, with the rest looked up from reference TRBV5-1 and TRBJ2-3, is KAGVTQTPRYLIKTRGQQVTLSCSPISGHRSVSWYQQTPGQGLQFLFEYFSETQRNKGNFPGRFSGRQFSNSRSEMNVSTLELGDSALYLCASSPVQGAFFTDTQYFGPGTRLTVL.

This clonotype was detected a few times. This rearrangement joins TRBV5-1 to TRBJ1-2, with 8 bases aligning to TRBD1. The CDR3 contains 15 residues. Looked up from germline, CDR1 is SGHRS and CDR2 is YFSETQ. Trimming at V came to 4 bases and at J to 0 bases, leaving 5 bases not matched to a gene. CDR3 region: CASSGTGGPNYGYTF. CDR3 nucleotide sequence: TGCGCCAGCAGCGGAACAGGGGGACCTAACTATGGCTACACCTTC.

There are a few counts of this clonotype. The chain combines TRBV5-1 with TRBJ2-7; 11 bases match TRBD2. Germline V gene lookup returns CDR1 SGHRS and CDR2 YFSETQ. The CDR3 covers 16 residues. V was pared by 0 bases and J by 3 bases, with 5 bases of the junction left unmatched. The CDR3 DNA sequence: TGCGCCAGCAGCTTGGACGGGACTAGCGGTAGCTACGAGCAGTACTTC. Its protein is CASSLDGTSGSYEQYF.

The genes are TRBV12-3 or TRBV12-4 and TRBJ1-2; 10 positions match TRBD1. The trim removed 5 bases at V and 0 bases at J, leaving 6 bases unmatched. The CDR3 covers 16 residues. In DNA form, the CDR3 reads TGTGCCAGCAGTGCTCGACAGGGGGCTTCTAACTATGGCTACACCTTC. It is translated as CASSARQGASNYGYTF.

V and J are TRBV20-1 and TRBJ1-5; 10 bases are a match to TRBD1. The length of the CDR3 is 15 residues. Germline V lookup: CDR1 DFQATT, CDR2 SNEGSKA (reference sequence). The trim removed 5 bases at V and 9 bases at J, leaving 13 bases unmatched. The CDR3 DNA follows: TGCAGTGCTGAGCCGGGACAGGGGCGAAAATGGCCCCAGCATTTT. Residues: CSAEPGQGRKWPQHF.

The rearrangement links TRBV2 to TRBJ1-6; 8 bases are shared with TRBD1. Per germline, CDR1 SNHLY and CDR2 FYNNEI. The CDR3 is 13 residues long. Unmatched junction bases numbered 6, after V lost 10 bases and J lost 7 bases. CDR3 bases: TGTGCCACCAAGGACAGGGCGAATTCACCCCTCCACTTT. Translating gives CATKDRANSPLHF.

This clonotype has just a few counts. The chain has TRBV20-1 and TRBJ2-4, with 11 bases aligning to TRBD2. The CDR3 is 12 residues long. Germline V gene data show CDR1 as DFQATT and CDR2 as SNEGSKA (reference sequence). V was clipped by 0 bases and J by 15 bases; unmatched bases: 4. The CDR3 spells CSARESSGRLYF. CDR3 DNA sequence: TGCAGTGCTAGAGAGTCTAGCGGGAGGTTGTACTTC.

The chain couples TRBV29-1 to TRBJ2-1; D not certain. V shed 2 bases and J shed 5 bases, with 4 bases lying between them. The CDR3 extends over 11 amino acids. Germline V lookup: CDR1 SQVTM, CDR2 ANQGSEA. The DNA for the CDR3 is TGCAGCGTTGAAAAAGACAATGAGCAGTTCTTC. Translating it yields CSVEKDNEQFF.

This clonotype was recorded a few times. The rearrangement links TRBV12-3 or TRBV12-4 to TRBJ2-7; D remains unclear. The germline V and J ends were trimmed by 3 bases and 3 bases, with 6 bases remaining between them. The CDR3 totals 12 residues. The CDR3 loop reads CASSFFYYEQYF. Here the CDR3 DNA reads TGTGCCAGCAGTTTCTTCTACTACGAGCAGTACTTC.

The chain recombines TRBV10-3 with TRBJ1-5, with a tentative D call TRBD1 (6 bases). The CDR3 sequence is 14 residues long. The germline V gene encodes CDR1 ENHRY and CDR2 SYGVKD. V was cut by 10 bases and J by 0 bases, with 13 bases left in between. CDR3 coding DNA: TGTGCCACCGGACAGCAGTATAGCAATCAGCCCCAGCATTTT. Its translation is CATGQQYSNQPQHF.

The chain joins TRBV20-1 to TRBJ1-3; no firm D call. Germline lookup yields CDR1 DFQATT and CDR2 SNEGSKA (reference sequence). The CDR3 is made up of 13 amino acids. The V end was cut by 3 bases, the J end by 7 bases, with 13 bases between. CDR3 DNA sequence: TGCAGTGCTAGTTGGGCCCCGCGGAACACCATATATTTT. Protein: CSASWAPRNTIYF.

This clonotype was seen more than once but under ten times. The chain uses TRBV7-2 and TRBJ2-3, with D perhaps given as TRBD1 or TRBD2 (5 bases each). The CDR3 loop spans 15 amino acids. CDR1 is SGHTA, CDR2 FQGNSA, per germline. Trimming pared 1 base from V and 5 bases from J, leaving 13 bases between. CDR3 sequence (DNA): TGTGCCAGCAGCTTAGAGGGACCCACGAGAGATACGCAGTATTTT. Amino acid sequence: CASSLEGPTRDTQYF.

J is TRBJ2-7 and V is TRBV14; D gene uncertain. The CDR3 covers 14 residues. Trimming removed 0 bases at V and 0 bases at J, with 6 bases between. CDR1 is SGHDN, CDR2 FVKESK, per germline. The CDR3 DNA follows: TGTGCCAGCAGCCAAGAACTCAACTCCTACGAGCAGTACTTC. This encodes CASSQELNSYEQYF.

The rearrangement joins TRBV7-2 to TRBJ2-1, with a tentative D call TRBD1 (6 bases). Germline values: CDR1 SGHTA, CDR2 FQGNSA. The CDR3 runs 14 residues. V lost 2 bases and J 8 bases, leaving 13 bases between the germline ends. CDR3 sequence: CASSLLREGDEQFF. The DNA for the CDR3 is TGTGCCAGCAGCTTACTTCGTGAGGGGGATGAGCAGTTCTTC.

This clonotype was counted a few times. V is TRBV29-1 and J is TRBJ2-1; no reliable D call. This CDR3 comprises 15 residues. V was cut by 0 bases and J by 6 bases, with 15 bases left in between. Germline assignment: CDR1 SQVTM and CDR2 ANQGSEA. In DNA form, the CDR3 reads TGCAGCGTTGAAGAACGGTCCGAGAACCTCAATGAGCAGTTCTTC. This encodes CSVEERSENLNEQFF.

V is TRBV2 and J is TRBJ1-5, with D possibly being TRBD1 (5 bases). This CDR3 has 13 residues. Germline loops: CDR1 SNHLY, CDR2 FYNNEI. Trimming took 8 bases from V and 7 from J, leaving 15 bases between them. This chain's CDR3 is CASGRGPDQPQHF. The CDR3 bases are TGTGCCAGCGGAAGGGGACCAGACCAGCCCCAGCATTTT.

The genes are TRBV20-1 and TRBJ1-2; unclear D gene. This CDR3 is 17 amino acids long. V shed 1 base and J shed 4 bases, with 22 bases lying between them. Germline loops: CDR1 DFQATT, CDR2 SNEGSKA (reference sequence). The CDR3 DNA is TGCAGTGCTAGAGCCGGGTCGGGGAGCTATTCCCTCTATGGCTACACCTTC. This encodes CSARAGSGSYSLYGYTF.

The sample holds one count of this clonotype. The genes are TRBV7-9 and TRBJ2-2, with D maybe TRBD2 (5 bases). CDR3 length: 17 amino acids. The germline gives CDR1 SEHNR, CDR2 FQNEAQ (reference sequence). V gave up 2 bases and J gave up 1 base, with 14 bases separating them. CDR3 loop: CASSLTSIEQNTGELFF. In nucleotides, the CDR3 is TGTGCCAGCAGCTTAACTAGTATTGAGCAGAACACCGGGGAGCTGTTTTTT.

This clonotype was seen only once. The rearrangement links TRBV6-2 or TRBV6-3 to TRBJ2-5; D might be TRBD1 or TRBD2, each matching 5 bases. Germline-derived CDR1 and CDR2 are MNHEY and SVGEGT. V was cut by 6 bases and J by 7 bases, with 27 bases left in between. CDR3 length: 17 amino acids. The CDR3 DNA sequence: TGTGCCAGCAGATTTAACGGGGCGGGTTTCCGGTTGGCGACCCAGTACTTC. Encoded protein: CASRFNGAGFRLATQYF.

This chain connects TRBV20-1 to TRBJ1-1, with D perhaps matching TRBD1 (6 bases). The CDR3 length is 14 residues. Germline loops: CDR1 DFQATT, CDR2 SNEGSKA (reference sequence). Trimming took 7 bases from V and 5 from J, leaving 20 bases between them. CDR3 sequence: CSGRTSDRTTEAFF. The CDR3 nucleotides read TGCAGTGGCCGAACGTCCGACAGGACAACTGAAGCTTTCTTT.

The chain uses TRBV7-6 and TRBJ2-1, with TRBD2 matching 13 bases. Germline V gene lookup returns CDR1 SGHVS and CDR2 FNYEAQ. The trim removed 3 bases at V and 6 bases at J, leaving 5 bases unmatched. CDR3 length: 16 residues. CDR3 bases: TGTGCCAGCAGCTTTGTAACTAGCGGGGGGGCCAATGAGCAGTTCTTC. Its translation: CASSFVTSGGANEQFF. Using reference TRBV7-6 and TRBJ2-1 for the parts outside the CDR3, the full variable domain is GAGVSQSPRYKVTKRGQDVALRCDPISGHVSLYWYRQALGQGPEFLTYFNYEAQQDKSGLPNDRFSAERPEGSISTLTIQRTEQRDSAMYRCASSFVTSGGANEQFFGPGTRLTVL.

The V call is TRBV4-1, the J call TRBJ2-5; D not certain. CDR1 MGHRA and CDR2 YSYEKL come from the germline V gene. V was clipped by 4 bases and J by 0 bases, with 9 bases between them. The CDR3 length is 14 residues. The chain's CDR3 is CASSRSAYQETQYF. CDR3 coding DNA: TGCGCCAGCAGCCGTTCAGCTTACCAAGAGACCCAGTACTTC.

This clonotype was detected a few times. The chain links TRBV6-1 to TRBJ2-5, with unresolved D. This CDR3 has 11 residues. Germline lookup yields CDR1 MNHNS and CDR2 SASEGT. V was pared by 3 bases and J by 11 bases, with 10 bases between. The CDR3 loop is CASSETGEQYF. The CDR3 bases are TGTGCCAGCAGTGAGACCGGTGAGCAGTACTTC.

This sequence joins TRBV10-3 and TRBJ1-2; no clear D gene. The CDR3 spans 14 residues. V gave up 4 bases and J gave up 7 bases, with 16 bases separating them. The germline gives CDR1 ENHRY, CDR2 SYGVKD. The CDR3 loop is CAISAPRMARGYTF. The DNA for the CDR3 is TGTGCCATCAGTGCCCCCCGGATGGCCCGTGGCTACACCTTC.

This clonotype came up once. The V call is TRBV6-5, the J call TRBJ2-1, with D perhaps matching TRBD2 (6 bases). The germline CDR1 and CDR2 sequences are MNHEY and SVGAGI. With 2 bases removed from V and 2 bases from J, the gap between germline ends came to 13 bases. The CDR3 consists of 16 residues. The CDR3: CASSYAGGTPYNEQFF. In nucleotides, the CDR3 is TGTGCCAGCAGTTACGCCGGCGGGACCCCCTACAATGAGCAGTTCTTC.